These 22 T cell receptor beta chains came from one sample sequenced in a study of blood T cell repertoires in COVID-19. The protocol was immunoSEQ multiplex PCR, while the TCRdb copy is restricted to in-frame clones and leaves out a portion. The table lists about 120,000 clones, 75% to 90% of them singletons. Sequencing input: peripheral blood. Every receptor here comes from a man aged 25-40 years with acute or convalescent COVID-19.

The CDR3 protein is CASRQGATDTGELFF. The CDR3 bases are TGTGCCAGCCGCCAGGGGGCTACGGACACCGGGGAGCTGTTTTTT. The chain joins TRBV6-4 to TRBJ2-2; the match to TRBD1 covers 8 bases. Germline CDR1 and CDR2: MRHNA and SNTAGT. The CDR3 sequence is 15 residues long. Losses at the gene ends were 8 bases for V and 3 bases for J; bases not matched to a gene: 8.

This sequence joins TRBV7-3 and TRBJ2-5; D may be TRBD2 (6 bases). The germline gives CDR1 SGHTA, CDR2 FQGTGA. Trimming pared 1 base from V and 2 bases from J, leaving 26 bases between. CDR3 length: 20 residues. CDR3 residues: CASSLRPLLGPGRIQETQYF. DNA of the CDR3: TGTGCCAGCAGCTTAAGGCCTCTATTGGGACCGGGGAGGATTCAAGAGACCCAGTACTTC. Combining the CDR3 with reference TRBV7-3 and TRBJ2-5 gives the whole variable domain GAGVSQTPSNKVTEKGKYVELRCDPISGHTALYWYRQSLGQGPEFLIYFQGTGAADDSGLPNDRFFAVRPEGSVSTLKIQRTERGDSAVYLCASSLRPLLGPGRIQETQYFGPGTRLLVL.

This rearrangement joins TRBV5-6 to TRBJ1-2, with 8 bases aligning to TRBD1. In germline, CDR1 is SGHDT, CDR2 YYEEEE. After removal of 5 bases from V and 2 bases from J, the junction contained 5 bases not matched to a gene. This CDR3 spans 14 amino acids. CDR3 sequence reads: CASRWTGSNYGYTF. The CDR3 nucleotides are TGTGCCAGCAGATGGACAGGGTCCAACTATGGCTACACCTTC.

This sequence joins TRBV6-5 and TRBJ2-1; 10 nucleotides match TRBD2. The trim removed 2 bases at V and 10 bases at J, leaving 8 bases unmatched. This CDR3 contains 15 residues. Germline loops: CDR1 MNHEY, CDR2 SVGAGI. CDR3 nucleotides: TGTGCCAGCAGTTACGGGGAGCGGGGGGGCCACGAGCAGTTCTTC. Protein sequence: CASSYGERGGHEQFF.

Here the CDR3 DNA reads TGTGCCAGCAGCCAAACTCCAGGGGGTGAGCAGTTCTTC. It translates to CASSQTPGGEQFF. The V gene is TRBV3-1 (or the pseudogene TRBV3-2), the J gene TRBJ2-1, with 7 bases aligning to TRBD1. Germline CDR1 is LGHDT and CDR2 is YNNKEL (reference sequence). The CDR3 is made up of 13 amino acids. V lost 2 bases and J lost 9; bases outside the gene matches: 4.

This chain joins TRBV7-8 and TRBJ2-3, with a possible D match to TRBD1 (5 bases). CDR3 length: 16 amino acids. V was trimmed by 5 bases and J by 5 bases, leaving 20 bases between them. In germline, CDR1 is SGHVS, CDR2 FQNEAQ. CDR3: CASSPLLVGQGDTQYF. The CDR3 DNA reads TGTGCCAGCAGCCCCCTTTTAGTGGGGCAGGGAGATACGCAGTATTTT.

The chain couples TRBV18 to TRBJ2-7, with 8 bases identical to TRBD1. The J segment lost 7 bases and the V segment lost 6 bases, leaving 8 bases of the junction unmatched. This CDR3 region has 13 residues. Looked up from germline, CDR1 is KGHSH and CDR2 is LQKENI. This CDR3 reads CASSRGTGGEQYV. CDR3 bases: TGTGCCAGCTCCCGGGGGACAGGTGGAGAGCAGTACGTC.

CDR3 loop: CASSSQGIANEQFF. CDR3 nucleotide sequence: TGTGCCAGCAGTTCACAGGGAATTGCCAATGAGCAGTTCTTC. The J gene is TRBJ2-1, the V gene TRBV2; possible D gene TRBD1, 6 bases. The CDR3 loop spans 14 amino acids. Germline assignment: CDR1 SNHLY and CDR2 FYNNEI. With 5 bases removed from V and 6 bases from J, the gap between germline ends came to 14 bases.

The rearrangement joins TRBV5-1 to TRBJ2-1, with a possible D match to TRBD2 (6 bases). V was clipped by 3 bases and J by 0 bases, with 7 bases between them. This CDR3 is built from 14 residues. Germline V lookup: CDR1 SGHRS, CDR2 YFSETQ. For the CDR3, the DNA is TGCGCCAGCAGCTGGACTACCTCCTACAATGAGCAGTTCTTC. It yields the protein CASSWTTSYNEQFF.

CDR3 DNA: TGTGCCAGCAGCTTAGCGGTCTCTGGACTAGCGGGGGCATACGAGCAGTACTTC. The encoded protein is CASSLAVSGLAGAYEQYF. The V and J genes are TRBV7-8 and TRBJ2-7, with 13 bases matching TRBD2. The CDR3 totals 18 residues. Germline CDR1 SGHVS, CDR2 FQNEAQ. J gave up 4 bases and V 0 bases, and 9 bases lay outside the gene matches.

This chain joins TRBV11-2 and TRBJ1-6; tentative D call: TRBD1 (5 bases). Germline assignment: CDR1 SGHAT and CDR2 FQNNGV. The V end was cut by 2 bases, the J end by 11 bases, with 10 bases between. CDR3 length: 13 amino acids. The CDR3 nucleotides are TGTGCCAGCAGCTTATCGCGGGGGGCACCCCTCCACTTT. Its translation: CASSLSRGAPLHF.

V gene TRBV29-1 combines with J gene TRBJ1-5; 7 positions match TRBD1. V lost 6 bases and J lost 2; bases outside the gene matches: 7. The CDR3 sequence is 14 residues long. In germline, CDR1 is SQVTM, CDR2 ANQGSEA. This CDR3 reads CSVSSGQGNQPQHF. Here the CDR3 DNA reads TGCAGCGTCAGCTCCGGACAGGGCAATCAGCCCCAGCATTTT.

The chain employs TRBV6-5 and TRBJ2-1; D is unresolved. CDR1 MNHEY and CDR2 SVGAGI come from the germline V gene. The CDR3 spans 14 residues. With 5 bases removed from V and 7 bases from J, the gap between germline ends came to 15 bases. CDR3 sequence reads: CASSPRPSENEQFF. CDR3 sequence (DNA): TGTGCCAGCAGTCCCCGCCCTAGTGAGAATGAGCAGTTCTTC.

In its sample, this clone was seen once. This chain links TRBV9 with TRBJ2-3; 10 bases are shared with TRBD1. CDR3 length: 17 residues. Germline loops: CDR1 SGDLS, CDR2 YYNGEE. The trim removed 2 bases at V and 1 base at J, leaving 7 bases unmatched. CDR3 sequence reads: CASSVSPGQGGTDTQYF. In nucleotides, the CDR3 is TGTGCCAGCAGCGTTAGCCCTGGACAGGGGGGCACAGATACGCAGTATTTT.

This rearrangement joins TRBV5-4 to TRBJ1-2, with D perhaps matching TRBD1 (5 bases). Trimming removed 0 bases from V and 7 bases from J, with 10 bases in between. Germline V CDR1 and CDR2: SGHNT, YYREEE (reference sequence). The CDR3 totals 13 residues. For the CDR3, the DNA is TGTGCCAGCAGCTTGGTAGAAGGGGCTGGCTACACCTTC. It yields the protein CASSLVEGAGYTF. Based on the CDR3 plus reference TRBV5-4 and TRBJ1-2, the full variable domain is ETGVTQSPTHLIKTRGQQVTLRCSSQSGHNTVSWYQQALGQGPQFIFQYYREEENGRGNFPPRFSGLQFPNYSSELNVNALELDDSALYLCASSLVEGAGYTFGSGTRLTVV.

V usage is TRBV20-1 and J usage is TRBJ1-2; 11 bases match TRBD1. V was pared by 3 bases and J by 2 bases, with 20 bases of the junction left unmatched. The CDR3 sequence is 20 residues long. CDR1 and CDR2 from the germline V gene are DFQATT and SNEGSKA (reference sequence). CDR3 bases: TGCAGTGCTAGTCCGGACAGGGGGCCGCCTTTATCGATTTCGAACTATGGCTACACCTTC. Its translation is CSASPDRGPPLSISNYGYTF.

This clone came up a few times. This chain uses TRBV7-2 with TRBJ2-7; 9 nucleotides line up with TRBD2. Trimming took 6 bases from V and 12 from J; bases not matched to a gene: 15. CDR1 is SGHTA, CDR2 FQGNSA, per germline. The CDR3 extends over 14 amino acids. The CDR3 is CASRDGTSSAIWYF. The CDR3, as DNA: TGTGCCAGCAGGGATGGGACTAGCTCTGCTATTTGGTACTTC. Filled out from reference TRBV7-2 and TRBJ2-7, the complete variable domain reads GAGVSQSPSNKVTEKGKDVELRCDPISGHTALYWYRQSLGQGLEFLIYFQGNSAPDKSGLPSDRFSAERTGGSVSTLTIQRTQQEDSAVYLCASRDGTSSAIWYFGPGTRLTVT.

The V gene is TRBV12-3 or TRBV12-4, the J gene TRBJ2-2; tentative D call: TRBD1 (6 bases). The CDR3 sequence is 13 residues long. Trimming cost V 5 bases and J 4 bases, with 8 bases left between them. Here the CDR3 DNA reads TGTGCCAGCAGTCCACAGGGCACCGGGGAGCTGTTTTTT. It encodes CASSPQGTGELFF.

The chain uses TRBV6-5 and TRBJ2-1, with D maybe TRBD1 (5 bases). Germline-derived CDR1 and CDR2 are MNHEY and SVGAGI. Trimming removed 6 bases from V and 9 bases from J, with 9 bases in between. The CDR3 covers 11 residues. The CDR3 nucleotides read TGTGCCAGCAGGAAGGGGTCTGAGCAGTTCTTC. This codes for CASRKGSEQFF.

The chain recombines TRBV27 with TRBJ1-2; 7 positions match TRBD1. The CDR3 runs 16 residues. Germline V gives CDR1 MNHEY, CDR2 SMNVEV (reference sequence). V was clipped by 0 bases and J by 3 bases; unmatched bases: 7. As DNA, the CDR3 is TGTGCCAGCAGTTTATCCCCCCAGGGGGGATACTATGGCTACACCTTC. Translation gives CASSLSPQGGYYGYTF.

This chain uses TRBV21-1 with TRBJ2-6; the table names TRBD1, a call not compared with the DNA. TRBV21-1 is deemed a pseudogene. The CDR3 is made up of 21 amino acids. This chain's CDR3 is CASSIPTSRDRGQYGANVLTF. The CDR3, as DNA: TGTGCCAGCAGCATACCCACTTCGCGGGACAGGGGGCAATATGGGGCCAACGTCCTGACTTTC.

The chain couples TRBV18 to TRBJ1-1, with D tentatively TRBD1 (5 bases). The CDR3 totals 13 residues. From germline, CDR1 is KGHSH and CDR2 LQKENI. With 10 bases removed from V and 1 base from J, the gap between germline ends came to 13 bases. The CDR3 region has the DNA TGTGCCACCTTTCCGACAGCGAACACTGAAGCTTTCTTT. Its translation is CATFPTANTEAFF.